The next 24 T cell receptor beta chains were all read from a single sample in a study of early T cells in non-severe SARS-CoV-2 infection. TCRdb called the 5' RACE reads again in MiXCR, with one record for every CDR3 protein. This sample has approximately 70,000 distinct CDR3 sequences; approximately 5% occur once, and the top ten carry around 6.6%. Here the sequenced sample was whole blood, taken at baseline. Every receptor here comes from an adult who was a healthcare worker with PCR-confirmed SARS-CoV-2 infection or an uninfected control (not recorded which).

In this sample, this clonotype turned up many times. The chain links TRBV18 to TRBJ2-7; possible D gene TRBD1, 5 bases. Germline V CDR1 and CDR2: KGHSH, LQKENI. Between the trimmed V and J ends, which lost 3 bases and 3 bases, there was a span of 9 bases. There are 13 residues in the CDR3. The DNA of the CDR3 is TGTGCCAGCTCACCCCCGACAGTCTACGAGCAGTACTTC. Its translation is CASSPPTVYEQYF. Full variable domain (missing parts from reference TRBV18 and TRBJ2-7): NAGVMQNPRHLVRRRGQEARLRCSPMKGHSHVYWYRQLPEEGLKFMVYLQKENIIDESGMPKERFSAEFPKEGPSILRIQQVVRGDSAAYFCASSPPTVYEQYFGPGTRLTVT.

This clonotype was seen at least ten times. The chain has TRBV7-2 and TRBJ2-7; 14 nucleotides align to TRBD2. V lost 5 bases, J lost 0 bases, and 9 bases stayed unmatched. The CDR3 loop spans 18 amino acids. Per the germline V gene, CDR1 is SGHTA and CDR2 is FQGNSA. CDR3 in DNA: TGTGCCAGCAGCCCTAGACTAGCGGGAGGGCCGAGCTCCTACGAGCAGTACTTC. Translated: CASSPRLAGGPSSYEQYF.

Ten or more counts support this clonotype. V gene TRBV20-1 combines with J gene TRBJ2-1, with D maybe TRBD1 (7 bases). The CDR3 has 15 amino acids. CDR1 is DFQATT, CDR2 SNEGSKA, per germline (reference sequence). Trimming took 1 base from V and 8 from J, leaving 18 bases between them. The CDR3 DNA reads as TGCAGTGCTAGAGGGGACAGCTTGTCGGGGGATGAGCAGTTCTTC. This gives the protein CSARGDSLSGDEQFF.

This clonotype was observed at least ten times. The chain combines TRBV7-3 with TRBJ2-3, with 9 bases identical to TRBD2. This CDR3 is built from 15 residues. Trimming removed 5 bases from V and 3 bases from J; junction bases left unmatched: 6. Per germline, CDR1 SGHTA and CDR2 FQGTGA. The DNA for the CDR3 is TGTGCCAGCAGCCTTAGCGGGAGTAGAACAGATACGCAGTATTTT. This codes for CASSLSGSRTDTQYF.

This clonotype has more than one count but fewer than ten. The chain employs TRBV10-3 and TRBJ1-4, with no clear D. Germline CDR1 and CDR2: ENHRY and SYGVKD. Trimming removed 3 bases at V and 6 bases at J, with 11 bases between. CDR3 size: 14 residues. The DNA for the CDR3 is TGTGCCATCAGTGAAAAGGACTTTGATGAAAAACTGTTTTTT. Its protein is CAISEKDFDEKLFF.

This clonotype was seen more than once but under ten times. The chain couples TRBV5-1 to TRBJ2-1, with D possibly called TRBD1 or TRBD2 (5 bases each). CDR1 and CDR2 from the germline V gene are SGHRS and YFSETQ. Trimming stripped 1 base from V and 8 bases from J, with 10 bases between. This CDR3 has 13 amino acids. The CDR3: CASSLLGTDEQFF. The CDR3 region has the DNA TGCGCCAGCAGCTTGCTGGGGACCGATGAGCAGTTCTTC. Filled out from reference TRBV5-1 and TRBJ2-1, the complete variable domain reads KAGVTQTPRYLIKTRGQQVTLSCSPISGHRSVSWYQQTPGQGLQFLFEYFSETQRNKGNFPGRFSGRQFSNSRSEMNVSTLELGDSALYLCASSLLGTDEQFFGPGTRLTVL.

In its sample, this clonotype was seen many times. The J gene is TRBJ1-1, the V gene TRBV6-4, with 10 bases matching TRBD1. Germline lookup yields CDR1 MRHNA and CDR2 SNTAGT. The CDR3 covers 15 residues. The V and J ends lost 6 bases and 0 bases, in that order; junction bases with no gene match: 4. The CDR3 is CASRRQGALNTEAFF. CDR3 coding DNA: TGTGCCAGCAGGAGACAGGGGGCCCTGAACACTGAAGCTTTCTTT.

This clonotype was found many times. The V call is TRBV5-6, the J call TRBJ1-1; perhaps TRBD1 as D (6 bases). The V gene lost 0 bases and the J gene lost 1 base, with 7 bases spanning the gap. CDR1 is SGHDT, CDR2 YYEEEE, per germline. The CDR3 runs to 14 residues. CDR3 nucleotides: TGTGCCAGCAGCTTGGACAGGGAGAACACTGAAGCTTTCTTT. Translated: CASSLDRENTEAFF.

This clonotype appeared a few times. This chain joins TRBV7-9 and TRBJ2-3; D gene uncertain. The CDR3 runs to 18 residues. Germline CDR1 reads SEHNR; CDR2 reads FQNEAQ (reference sequence). The V gene lost 4 bases and the J gene lost 4 bases, with 24 bases spanning the gap. CDR3 sequence: CASSSTIALVRRADTQYF. In DNA, the CDR3 is TGTGCCAGCAGCTCGACGATTGCCCTAGTGAGACGCGCAGATACGCAGTATTTT.

CDR3 amino acids: CASAVGGANVLTF. CDR3 DNA: TGTGCCAGTGCGGTTGGTGGGGCCAACGTCCTGACTTTC. The genes are TRBV3-1 and TRBJ2-6; no firm D call. The length of the CDR3 is 13 residues. The V gene lost 9 bases and the J gene lost 3 bases, with 9 bases spanning the gap. Germline CDR1 and CDR2: LGHDT and YNNKEL (reference sequence).

This clonotype was seen ten or more times. The chain combines TRBV27 with TRBJ2-7, with TRBD2 matching 8 bases. V was pared by 5 bases and J by 2 bases, with 2 bases of the junction left unmatched. CDR1 and CDR2 (germline): MNHEY, SMNVEV (reference sequence). The CDR3 length is 13 residues. The CDR3 loop reads CASSTSGPYEQYF. The CDR3 region has the DNA TGTGCCAGCAGTACTAGCGGTCCCTACGAGCAGTACTTC.

The chain joins TRBV9 to TRBJ1-1, with 7 nucleotides matching TRBD1. With 0 bases clipped from V and 11 bases from J, the junction kept 7 bases outside the gene matches. Per the germline V gene, CDR1 is SGDLS and CDR2 is YYNGEE. The CDR3 extends over 13 amino acids. The CDR3, as DNA: TGTGCCAGCAGCGTAGGGGACAGAGGGCATGCTTTCTTT. As protein: CASSVGDRGHAFF.

Many counts were recorded for this clonotype. The chain uses TRBV20-1 and TRBJ1-5; D unclear. The CDR3 covers 14 residues. CDR1 and CDR2 (germline): DFQATT, SNEGSKA (reference sequence). V dropped 3 bases and J dropped 7 bases, with 16 bases sitting between them. CDR3 DNA: TGCAGTGCTAGGCCATACCTGGGAGGGCAGCCCCAGCATTTT. This translates into CSARPYLGGQPQHF.

The table lists this clonotype with many counts. This chain joins TRBV7-6 and TRBJ2-1, with D possibly TRBD2 on 5 matching bases. The CDR3 sequence is 17 residues long. Germline V gene lookup returns CDR1 SGHVS and CDR2 FNYEAQ. Trimming pared 4 bases from V and 2 bases from J, leaving 18 bases between. The CDR3 region is CASSSLLRGITYNEQFF. In nucleotides, the CDR3 is TGTGCCAGCAGCTCTCTTCTTCGGGGTATCACCTACAATGAGCAGTTCTTC.

V gene TRBV27 combines with J gene TRBJ2-7; 7 bases match TRBD1. CDR3 length: 13 amino acids. Germline assignment: CDR1 MNHEY and CDR2 SMNVEV (reference sequence). V shed 0 bases and J 5 bases; nucleotides not matched to a gene: 1. The CDR3 DNA reads TGTGCCAGCAGTTTATCGACAGGGAACGAGCAGTACTTC. Translated: CASSLSTGNEQYF.

The rearrangement joins TRBV2 to TRBJ2-1; 8 bases match TRBD1. This CDR3 spans 16 amino acids. The junction had 11 bases not matched to a gene; V was cut back by 6 bases and J by 4 bases. CDR1 SNHLY and CDR2 FYNNEI come from the germline V gene. The CDR3: CASSEDRAWEYNEQFF. DNA for the CDR3: TGTGCCAGCAGCGAGGACAGGGCGTGGGAATACAATGAGCAGTTCTTC.

V and J are TRBV18 and TRBJ2-7; 7 positions agree with TRBD2. The trim removed 4 bases at V and 0 bases at J, leaving 15 bases unmatched. The CDR3 runs 18 residues. Germline-derived CDR1 and CDR2 are KGHSH and LQKENI. The CDR3 loop is CASSQVEGREYPSYEQYF. DNA of the CDR3: TGTGCCAGCTCACAAGTGGAGGGGCGGGAGTACCCCTCCTACGAGCAGTACTTC. Supplemented by reference TRBV18 and TRBJ2-7, the full variable domain reads NAGVMQNPRHLVRRRGQEARLRCSPMKGHSHVYWYRQLPEEGLKFMVYLQKENIIDESGMPKERFSAEFPKEGPSILRIQQVVRGDSAAYFCASSQVEGREYPSYEQYFGPGTRLTVT.

The chain is built from TRBV20-1 and TRBJ2-1; D not resolved. The CDR3 is 12 residues long. CDR1 is DFQATT and CDR2 is SNEGSKA in the germline V gene (reference sequence). V gave up 0 bases and J gave up 6 bases, with 6 bases separating them. The CDR3 DNA follows: TGCAGTGCTAGAGATCCCCCCAATGAGCAGTTCTTC. It translates to CSARDPPNEQFF.

This clonotype turned up a few times. This chain uses TRBV14 with TRBJ1-1; 7 bases map to TRBD1. V was pared by 4 bases and J by 5 bases, with 10 bases of the junction left unmatched. CDR3 size: 15 residues. Looked up from germline, CDR1 is SGHDN and CDR2 is FVKESK. The CDR3 DNA reads TGTGCCAGCAGCCTTCGACAGGGTGAATTGACTGAAGCTTTCTTT. This translates into CASSLRQGELTEAFF.

The table lists this clonotype with many counts. This chain joins TRBV10-1 and TRBJ2-1; no clear D. The V gene lost 0 bases and the J gene lost 12 bases, with 9 bases spanning the gap. This CDR3 region has 12 residues. Germline CDR1 is WNHNN and CDR2 is SYGVQD (reference sequence). Here the CDR3 reads CASSESGSGQFF. CDR3 in DNA: TGCGCCAGCAGTGAGTCTGGTTCGGGGCAGTTCTTC.

The gene calls are TRBV2 and TRBJ1-5; D is uncertain. V dropped 2 bases and J dropped 2 bases, with 7 bases sitting between them. The CDR3 runs 14 residues. The germline V gene encodes CDR1 SNHLY and CDR2 FYNNEI. CDR3 in DNA: TGTGCCAGCAGTGAACAAAGGGGCAATCAGCCCCAGCATTTT. This gives the protein CASSEQRGNQPQHF.

V is TRBV7-8 and J is TRBJ1-2; possibly TRBD1 for D (5 bases). The CDR3 has 15 amino acids. CDR1 and CDR2 (germline): SGHVS, FQNEAQ. The V end was cut by 3 bases, the J end by 5 bases, with 16 bases between. The CDR3 nucleotides read TGTGCCAGCAGCTTCCGGACTGCGGGGCCTTATGGCTACACCTTC. Its protein product is CASSFRTAGPYGYTF.

This clonotype was detected many times. V is TRBV20-1 and J is TRBJ2-5, with no clear D. V lost 5 bases and J lost 2, with 15 bases in between. This CDR3 is 14 amino acids long. From germline, CDR1 is DFQATT and CDR2 SNEGSKA (reference sequence). The CDR3 region is CSASFVPVQETQYF. The CDR3, as DNA: TGCAGTGCTTCTTTCGTCCCAGTACAAGAGACCCAGTACTTC.

The rearrangement uses TRBV18 and TRBJ1-2, with TRBD1 matching over 7 bases. The CDR3 has 15 amino acids. With V trimmed by 3 bases and J by 4 bases, 8 bases remained unmatched. Germline V gene data show CDR1 as KGHSH and CDR2 as LQKENI. This CDR3 reads CASSPVPDRVYGYTF. CDR3 nucleotides: TGTGCCAGCTCACCCGTCCCTGACAGGGTCTATGGCTACACCTTC.